This TCR beta chain was captured in a study of T cell responses to AZD1222 COVID-19 vaccine (dated by TCRdb to about 2021). A note on the overall study: A total of 233 trial participants underwent TCR sequencing, of whom around 200 received two doses of AZD1222 and 26 received two doses of the MenACWY control vaccine. Enrollment into the trials was organized by age into subgroups of 18-55, 56-69 and 70-plus years, and those subgroups contained roughly 150, 30 and 60 TCR-sequenced participants, respectively.

Overall study results and their limits: Participants were mostly white British, with more females than males. The authors suggested clonal diversity may have been underestimated. Because no day 14 peak-response samples were available, repertoires were characterized only after the peak T cell response. Only five to seven AZD1222 recipients were SARS-CoV-2 seropositive at baseline, limiting conclusions about previously exposed vaccinees. Spike-specific TCR breadth and depth rose significantly after two AZD1222 doses compared with day 0 and with MenACWY recipients. Epitopes outside the regions mutated in the B.1.351 and B.1.1.7 variants were reportedly recognized by nearly half of the unique spike-specific TCRs. The 56-69-year group was small, and its depth increase did not reach significance, likely because of low power. CD4 TCRs associated with the vaccine covered the entire spike protein, and the dominant responses were in regions 160-218 and 743-854.

The CDR3 regions of human TCRbeta chains were subjected to immunosequencing. Regarding the original processing steps: TCRs in the repertoires were matched against a reference library of SARS-CoV-2-specific TCRs that had been generated with the MIRA antigen-specificity platform. Breadth was defined as the fraction of unique TCRs that were SARS-CoV-2-associated, and depth was defined as the fraction of total T cells that were SARS-CoV-2-associated. Using the MIRA data, every spike-specific TCR was mapped to the spike region that the TCR reacted to and assigned to either a CD4 or a CD8 class. Log10-transformed breadth and depth values were compared by one-way ANOVA with Sidak's multiple comparisons tests. TCRdb took over this immuneACCESS table, retaining in-frame rearrangements with V and J assigned. Such tables are incomplete; in checked studies, under half of the missing clones stem from an unresolved V gene, and the remainder is unexplained. D and trimming were read from the DNA, whereas the V and J calls and clone size are those reported in that table. This sample comprises some 160,000 clones, roughly 88% of them detected only once. Roughly 2% of the sample is in the top ten clones.

A remark on this clone: It lacks a known antigen. No base qualities exist here, and no much larger clone lies one base off it.

Interpreted using the paper, the time point label stands for: about 28 days (+/-7) after the second vaccine dose. AZD1222 recipients with second doses at about 4 weeks or about 12 weeks were pooled, because spike-specific TCR depth and breadth did not differ between schedules. The vaccinee samples were drawn from two UK trials, COV001 and COV002, one of which was a single-blind randomized controlled phase 2/3 trial testing AZD1222 (ChAdOx1 nCoV-19) in healthy adults. For TCRbeta chain sequencing, PBMC samples from trial participants were taken at day 0 and at day 28 after the second dose. The germline V gene gives CDR1 as MDHEN and CDR2 as SYDVKM. The V end gives up 5 bases and the J end 8 bases, leaving 8 bases in the junction not matched to a gene. Including the terminal cysteine and phenylalanine, the CDR3 comprises 13 residues. This entry keeps only the CDR3 DNA: 39 bases, framed from base 1.

This TCR derives from an adult who received the AZD1222 COVID-19 vaccine. Recombination connected TRBV28 to TRBJ1-2, with 7 junctional bases fitting TRBD1. The sequencing used peripheral blood, collected 28 days after the second AZD1222 dose. The sequenced DNA: TGTGCCAGCAGTCCAAACGACAGGGAGGGCTACACCTTC. Translated, this gives CASSPNDREGYTF.